These 17 T cell receptor beta chains were sequenced from one sample in a study of T cells in Graves' hyperthyroidism and ophthalmopathy. Researchers took RNA transcripts and amplified the TCR beta CDR3 regions from them. Initially, a first-round RT-PCR of the TCR CDR3 employed the HTBI primer set. TCRdb reanalysed the multiplex PCR reads using MiXCR and keeps one entry per CDR3 protein. The sample yields roughly 93,000 distinct CDR3 sequences, around 50% seen once. The material sequenced was blood. The receptors come from a middle-aged woman with Graves' hyperthyroidism.

V is TRBV7-2 and J is TRBJ2-2, with D perhaps TRBD1 (6 bases). Trimming cost V 2 bases and J 6 bases, with 13 bases left between them. The CDR3 runs to 15 residues. CDR1 is SGHTA and CDR2 is FQGNSA in the germline V gene. In DNA, the CDR3 is TGTGCCAGCAGCTTATGGGGGCGCTCCGCCGGGGAGCTGTTTTTT. Amino acids: CASSLWGRSAGELFF.

The chain links TRBV15 to TRBJ2-7; D may be TRBD1 (6 bases). Germline loops: CDR1 LNHNV, CDR2 YYDKDF (reference sequence). The V and J ends lost 3 bases and 9 bases respectively, with 9 bases between them. CDR3 length: 11 residues. The CDR3: CATSRPDRQYF. The CDR3 nucleotides read TGTGCCACCAGCAGGCCGGACAGGCAGTACTTC.

The chain is built from TRBV2 and TRBJ2-7; 8 bases match TRBD1. J was trimmed by 6 bases and V by 4 bases; bases with no gene match: 5. CDR1 is SNHLY and CDR2 is FYNNEI in the germline V gene. CDR3 length: 13 residues. The CDR3 DNA reads TGTGCCAGCAGTGTGACAGGGGCCCTCGAGCAGTACTTC. This translates into CASSVTGALEQYF.

The chain is built from TRBV7-3 and TRBJ2-5, with D possibly matching TRBD1 (6 bases). The CDR3 is 13 amino acids. Looked up from germline, CDR1 is SGHTA and CDR2 is FQGTGA. CDR3 sequence: CATHTTGGETQYF. CDR3 DNA sequence: TGTGCTACACATACGACAGGCGGAGAGACCCAGTACTTC. The variable domain in full, with the rest retrieved from reference TRBV7-3 and TRBJ2-5, is GAGVSQTPSNKVTEKGKYVELRCDPISGHTALYWYRQSLGQGPEFLIYFQGTGAADDSGLPNDRFFAVRPEGSVSTLKIQRTERGDSAVYLCATHTTGGETQYFGPGTRLLVL.

The rearrangement links TRBV6-5 to TRBJ1-5, with 9 bases matching TRBD1. J gave up 6 bases and V 4 bases, and 13 bases lay outside the gene matches. The CDR3 is 17 residues long. Germline values: CDR1 MNHEY, CDR2 SVGAGI. In DNA, the CDR3 is TGTGCCAGCAGTTTAGCTGCACAGGGGGCGCGTGGTCAGCCCCAGCATTTT. Translated, it gives CASSLAAQGARGQPQHF.

This clonotype was recorded many times. The chain links TRBV9 to TRBJ2-2; 14 nucleotides agree with TRBD2. The CDR3 runs to 18 residues. V lost 3 bases to trimming and J lost 7 bases; unmatched junction nucleotides: 11. Per germline, CDR1 SGDLS and CDR2 YYNGEE. The CDR3 sequence is CASSATLRLAGGVGELFF. In DNA, the CDR3 is TGTGCCAGCAGCGCGACCCTTCGACTAGCGGGAGGGGTCGGGGAGCTGTTTTTT.

This clonotype is medium-sized in the sample. V gene TRBV7-8 combines with J gene TRBJ1-5; D call uncertain. Germline V gene data show CDR1 as SGHVS and CDR2 as FQNEAQ. CDR3 length equals 12 residues. Trimming pared 4 bases from V and 4 bases from J, leaving 5 bases between. The CDR3 DNA is TGTGCCAGCAGCTCCCTGAATCAGCCCCAGCATTTT. Its protein is CASSSLNQPQHF.

This clonotype was seen at least ten times. This chain links TRBV27 with TRBJ1-5; D is unresolved. With 6 bases removed from V and 0 bases from J, the gap between germline ends came to 9 bases. Looked up from germline, CDR1 is MNHEY and CDR2 is SMNVEV (reference sequence). This CDR3 spans 14 amino acids. The CDR3 nucleotides are TGTGCCAGCAGGACGACCGCTAGCAATCAGCCCCAGCATTTT. The encoded protein is CASRTTASNQPQHF.

The V gene is TRBV20-1, the J gene TRBJ2-2; tentative D call: TRBD2 (5 bases). Trimming left V 0 bases short and J 3 bases short, with 14 bases between. Looked up from germline, CDR1 is DFQATT and CDR2 is SNEGSKA (reference sequence). The CDR3 totals 16 residues. The chain's CDR3 is CSARDWTPEHTGELFF. The CDR3 DNA reads TGCAGTGCTAGAGATTGGACTCCGGAGCACACCGGGGAGCTGTTTTTT.

This clonotype was found once. The chain recombines TRBV25-1 with TRBJ1-5; 7 nucleotides agree with TRBD1. V was clipped by 8 bases and J by 0 bases; unmatched bases: 10. CDR1 and CDR2 from the germline V gene are MGHDK and SYGVNS. The CDR3 covers 16 residues. Written as DNA, the CDR3 is TGTGCCAGCCCCTATTCGACAGGGAATAGCAATCAGCCCCAGCATTTT. Protein sequence: CASPYSTGNSNQPQHF.

This clonotype was seen only once. The CDR3 sequence: CASSPRQGALYGYTF. CDR3 in DNA: TGTGCCAGCAGTCCTCGACAGGGGGCCCTCTATGGCTACACCTTC. The V and J genes are TRBV27 and TRBJ1-2; 10 bases align to TRBD1. Germline CDR1 and CDR2: MNHEY and SMNVEV (reference sequence). The V gene end was trimmed by 5 bases and the J gene end by 4 bases; junction bases not matched to a gene: 7. There are 15 residues in the CDR3.

The chain joins TRBV7-2 to TRBJ1-1; TRBD1 aligns across 7 bases. The V gene's germline CDR1 is SGHTA and CDR2 FQGNSA. The CDR3 has 17 residues. J was trimmed by 1 base and V by 5 bases; bases with no gene match: 13. The CDR3 reads CASSHSGGAIENTEAFF. The CDR3 DNA reads TGTGCCAGCAGCCATTCAGGGGGGGCAATTGAGAACACTGAAGCTTTCTTT. Using reference TRBV7-2 and TRBJ1-1 for the parts outside the CDR3, the full variable domain is GAGVSQSPSNKVTEKGKDVELRCDPISGHTALYWYRQSLGQGLEFLIYFQGNSAPDKSGLPSDRFSAERTGGSVSTLTIQRTQQEDSAVYLCASSHSGGAIENTEAFFGQGTRLTVV.

On this clonotype: A much larger clone differs from this one at a single base, so this may be a read error. The chain links TRBV7-2 to TRBJ2-2, with 7 positions matching TRBD1. Germline V gives CDR1 SGHTA, CDR2 FQGNSA. The CDR3 totals 18 residues. The CDR3 region has the DNA TGTGCCAGCAGTTACTCGAGGCTGGGGACAGTTGAGACCGGGGAGCCGTTTTTT. Amino acids: CASSYSRLGTVETGEPFF.

The chain has TRBV7-9 and TRBJ2-7, with TRBD2 matching 9 bases. Germline CDR1 reads SEHNR; CDR2 reads FQNEAQ (reference sequence). Trimming removed 3 bases from V and 7 bases from J; junction bases left unmatched: 10. The CDR3 has 15 amino acids. CDR3 bases: TGTGCCAGCAGCTTTATAGCGGGAGTATCTGGGGAGCAGTACTTC. The encoded protein is CASSFIAGVSGEQYF.

In regard to this clonotype: A single base separates this from a much larger clone, so it may be a read error. The chain employs TRBV5-1 and TRBJ2-7; D is perhaps TRBD2 (7 bases). Deletions cut 2 bases from V and 0 bases from J, with 9 bases between. The germline V gene encodes CDR1 SGHRS and CDR2 YFSETQ. CDR3 length equals 14 residues. In DNA, the CDR3 is TGCGCCAGCAGCTTCGCGGGGGCCTCCTACGAGCAGTACTTC. This gives the protein CASSFAGASYEQYF.

Note on this clonotype: This may be a read error: a much more frequent sequence differs by one nucleotide. V is TRBV15 and J is TRBJ2-5; 8 bases are shared with TRBD1. CDR1 is LNHNV and CDR2 is YYDKDF in the germline V gene (reference sequence). This CDR3 is built from 14 residues. Here the CDR3 reads CAASSGQGGETQYF. DNA for the CDR3: TGTGCCGCCAGCAGCGGACAGGGTGGGGAGACCCAGTACTTC.

This clonotype has just a few counts. The rearrangement links TRBV12-3 or TRBV12-4 to TRBJ2-2; a possible D gene is TRBD2 (5 bases). V lost 4 bases, J lost 0 bases, and 12 bases lay in between. This CDR3 is 16 amino acids long. The CDR3 DNA sequence: TGTGCCAGCAGTTACTCGCGGAGGACGAACACCGGGGAGCTGTTTTTT. The encoded protein is CASSYSRRTNTGELFF.